The source of this T cell receptor beta chain is a study of cytomegalovirus exposure and HLA in healthy donors (dated by TCRdb to between 2016 and 2019). Notes on the research overall: The 650 to 800 repertoires of the first cohort and the roughly 120 validation repertoires were produced on the same platform, according to a later analysis. The aim of the study was to test whether cataloging public T cell receptors could identify signatures of past pathogen exposure. High-throughput TCR immunosequencing, statistical association of individual TCRs with disease status, and machine learning were combined to predict cytomegalovirus infection status. A separate validation cohort of more than 100 different subjects was used in addition to the roughly 720-subject first cohort.

On the study overall, not on this receptor specifically: The validation cohort had no HLA typing available for a later analysis, so co-occurrence within that cohort was assessed over all 120 or so repertoires. While some public TCRs were present in many individuals, most TCR sequences turned up only very rarely across donors. Of the cluster scores, 85% to 95% were above 0 in a later analysis, which found that TCRs clustered in the first cohort also tended to co-occur in the roughly 130 validation repertoires. The authors suggested that the approach could potentially be generalized to other disease states and immunological phenotypes. A total of roughly 160 TCR beta chains were listed by the study as associated with cytomegalovirus. In vitro tests confirmed that three of the cytomegalovirus-associated TCR beta chains recognize cytomegalovirus antigens. In both the original and validation cohorts, the classifier was reported to diagnose cytomegalovirus status with high specificity and sensitivity.

The donors belonged to the validation cohort of approximately 130 subjects, which was separate from the approximately 680-subject first cohort. The library was obtained by the immunoSEQ multiplex PCR assay. In the source study's methods: A statistical classification framework was built to diagnose cytomegalovirus status from the catalog of TCR beta chain sequences. The source is immuneACCESS, and TCRdb retained only in-frame sequences with V and J called. Part of the clones is not carried over; for the studies checked, unresolved V genes explain less than half of this, and the remainder is unexplained. Clone size and the V and J calls come from that table; the DNA yielded D and trimming. This sample gives roughly 60,000 clones in total; 92% of them show up just once. Together, the top ten hold over 1% of the sample. This clone was observed once. There is no known antigen for this receptor. No much larger clonotype is one base removed from it; base qualities were not supplied.

The CDR3 sequence holds 14 residues, the cysteine and phenylalanine included. This entry keeps only the CDR3 DNA: 42 bases, framed from base 1. V and J lose 5 bases and 8 bases, and a span of 15 bases separates them. CDR1 and CDR2, per the germline V gene, are MNHEY and SVGAGI. In this chain, TRBV6-5 is recombined with TRBJ2-2, with no confident D gene call. Sequencing input: PBMCs. This TCR was recovered from a young woman in good health and CMV-seronegative. The CDR3 reads as follows: CASSRHFTAGELFF. The DNA sequence follows: TGTGCCAGCAGTCGCCACTTCACTGCTGGGGAGCTGTTTTTT.